What follows is one T cell receptor beta chain and its context. Its specificity is not known. Preparing the TCRbeta library involved the use of unique molecular identifiers. TCRdb independently ran MiXCR on the PCR reads; one entry per CDR3 protein. Altogether a few hundred thousand distinct CDR3 sequences are present, roughly a quarter being singletons, with the ten largest covering 30% to 45%. These data originate in a study of T-cell reconstitution after alpha-beta-depleted transplantation in children. Study results and caveats: At one year after transplant, newly produced T cells mostly accounted for T-cell counts and diversity.

The length of the CDR3 is 15 residues. Deletions cut 4 bases from V and 7 bases from J, with 17 bases between. This chain connects TRBV12-3 or TRBV12-4 to TRBJ1-5; the D gene is possibly TRBD1 (6 bases). The sequenced sample was PBMCs, obtained before TCRalphabeta/CD19-depleted stem cell transplant. This clonotype was obtained from a boy younger than two with Wiskott-Aldrich syndrome, due to receive a stem cell transplant. The CDR3 region is CASSSYRVRSQPQHF. The CDR3 DNA follows: TGTGCCAGCAGTTCATACAGGGTACGTAGCCAGCCCCAGCATTTT.